This TCR beta chain was captured by sequencing in a study of cytomegalovirus exposure and HLA in healthy donors. Study-wide results and caveats: Data from an earlier analysis indicated that most TCR beta V segments were productive either about 90% or about 30% of the time.

This clone was seen a few times. Antigen: not known. Everyone who donated was a healthy bone marrow donor. This CDR3 region has 16 residues. V dropped 5 bases and J dropped 3; count of bases not matched to a gene: 9. Looked up from germline, CDR1 is SGHTA and CDR2 is FQGNSA. The PCR was carried out with 60 Vbeta primers and 13 Jbeta primers. Repertoires were generated with immunoSEQ multiplex PCR, while TCRdb's copy carries only in-frame clones and drops some. Among about 170,000 clones listed, 70% to 80% were seen once. Input material: PBMCs. V and J are TRBV7-2 and TRBJ2-3; 9 nucleotides agree with TRBD2. The receptor's source is a woman aged 45-60 years in good health and CMV-seronegative. Here the CDR3 reads CASSTRLAALTDTQYF. CDR3 coding DNA: TGTGCCAGCAGCACCCGACTAGCGGCCCTGACAGATACGCAGTATTTT.